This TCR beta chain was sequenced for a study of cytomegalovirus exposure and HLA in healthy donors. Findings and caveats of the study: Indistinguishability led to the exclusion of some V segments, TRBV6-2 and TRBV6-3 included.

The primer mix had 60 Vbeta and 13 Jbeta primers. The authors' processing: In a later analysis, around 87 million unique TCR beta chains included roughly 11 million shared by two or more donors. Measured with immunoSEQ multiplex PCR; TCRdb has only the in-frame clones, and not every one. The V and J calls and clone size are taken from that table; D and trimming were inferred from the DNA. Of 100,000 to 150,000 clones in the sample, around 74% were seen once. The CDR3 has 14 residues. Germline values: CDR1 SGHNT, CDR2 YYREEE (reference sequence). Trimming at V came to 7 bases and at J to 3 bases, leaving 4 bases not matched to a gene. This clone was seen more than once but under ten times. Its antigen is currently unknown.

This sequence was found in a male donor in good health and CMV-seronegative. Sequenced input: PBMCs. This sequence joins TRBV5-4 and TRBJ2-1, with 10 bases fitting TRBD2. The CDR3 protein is CASPGLADYNEQFF. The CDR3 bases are TGTGCCAGCCCTGGACTAGCGGACTACAATGAGCAGTTCTTC.